Shown below are 30 T cell receptor beta chains from a single sample sequenced in a study of T cell repertoires in cytomegalovirus infection. TCRdb analysed the reads with MiXCR anew, one entry per CDR3 protein. The data hold more than 500,000 distinct CDR3 sequences, with 16% observed a single time. The sequencing input was CD8+ T cells from PBMCs. These receptors came from a human donor in good health (CMV status not recorded). Some clones in this sample may be carry-over from other donors' samples.

This clonotype came up many times. The chain couples TRBV6-6 to TRBJ1-3; D is unclear. Germline V gives CDR1 MNHNY, CDR2 SVGAGI (reference sequence). This CDR3 comprises 16 residues. The V and J ends lost 5 bases and 0 bases respectively, with 14 bases between them. CDR3 sequence: CASSDIDWSSGNTIYF. Here the CDR3 DNA reads TGTGCCAGCAGTGATATTGACTGGAGCTCTGGAAACACCATATATTTT.

This clonotype was seen at least ten times. The chain carries TRBV5-5 and TRBJ2-1, with D uncertain. V was trimmed by 0 bases and J by 0 bases, leaving 7 bases between them. Per the germline V gene, CDR1 is SGHKS and CDR2 is YYEKEE (reference sequence). This CDR3 spans 15 amino acids. CDR3 sequence (DNA): TGTGCCAGCAGCTTGGGCGGAGCCTCCTACAATGAGCAGTTCTTC. This codes for CASSLGGASYNEQFF.

Written as DNA, the CDR3 is TGCAGCGTTGTCGGCCACTCCTACGAGCAGTACTTC. It yields the protein CSVVGHSYEQYF. V usage is TRBV29-1 and J usage is TRBJ2-7; D unclear. This CDR3 comprises 12 residues. The germline V gene encodes CDR1 SQVTM and CDR2 ANQGSEA. Trimming cost V 4 bases and J 0 bases, with 7 bases left between them.

In the case of this clonotype: Given the absence of the conserved phenylalanine or tryptophan at the CDR3 end, a read error is likely. Here the CDR3 reads CASSLGYTGDEQYL. CDR3 nucleotides: TGTGCCAGCAGCTTAGGCTACACAGGGGACGAGCAGTACTTA. This rearrangement joins TRBV11-1 to TRBJ2-7; 7 bases are a match to TRBD1. The V segment lost 1 base and the J segment 5 bases; nucleotides outside the gene matches: 5. The CDR3 totals 14 residues. CDR1 is SGHAT and CDR2 is FQDESV in the germline V gene (reference sequence).

This clonotype was detected a few times. The chain couples TRBV18 to TRBJ2-7; D is undetermined. The CDR3 has 14 amino acids. With 4 bases removed from V and 0 bases from J, the gap between germline ends came to 10 bases. Germline V gene data show CDR1 as KGHSH and CDR2 as LQKENI. The CDR3 nucleotides read TGTGCCAGCTCACTTCCGGCGGTCTCCTACGAGCAGTACTTC. This gives the protein CASSLPAVSYEQYF. The full variable domain, with the rest looked up from reference TRBV18 and TRBJ2-7, is NAGVMQNPRHLVRRRGQEARLRCSPMKGHSHVYWYRQLPEEGLKFMVYLQKENIIDESGMPKERFSAEFPKEGPSILRIQQVVRGDSAAYFCASSLPAVSYEQYFGPGTRLTVT.

This clonotype was detected ten times or more. The chain carries TRBV12-3 or TRBV12-4 and TRBJ1-2, with D possibly TRBD1 on 6 matching bases. V was clipped by 6 bases and J by 6 bases, with 17 bases between them. The length of the CDR3 is 14 residues. CDR3 sequence (DNA): TGTGCCAGCAGGCCGGGGGGGGCTGGTCATGGCTACACCTTC. This encodes CASRPGGAGHGYTF.

This clonotype was picked up a small number of times. The V call is TRBV9, the J call TRBJ2-1, with TRBD2 matching over 15 bases. Germline values: CDR1 SGDLS, CDR2 YYNGEE. V lost 3 bases and J lost 10; bases outside the gene matches: 5. The CDR3 is 15 amino acids. The CDR3 DNA sequence: TGTGCCAGCAGCGCGGGACTAGCGGGAGGTGCCGAGCAGTTCTTC. Translation gives CASSAGLAGGAEQFF.

This clonotype has more than one count but fewer than ten. J is TRBJ2-7 and V is TRBV12-3 or TRBV12-4, with 9 bases that match TRBD2. This CDR3 spans 15 amino acids. V lost 5 bases to trimming and J lost 2 bases; unmatched junction nucleotides: 7. The CDR3 coding sequence is TGTGCCAGCAGTAAGGGGACTAGCCAAACCTACGAGCAGTACTTC. The encoded protein is CASSKGTSQTYEQYF.

The chain carries TRBV14 and TRBJ1-5; D unclear. V lost 0 bases, J lost 0 bases, and 21 bases lay in between. Germline V gene lookup returns CDR1 SGHDN and CDR2 FVKESK. The CDR3 totals 20 residues. CDR3 amino acids: CASSQDLRTSKTYSNQPQHF. As DNA, the CDR3 is TGTGCCAGCAGCCAAGATCTTCGAACCTCAAAGACCTATAGCAATCAGCCCCAGCATTTT. The full variable domain, in which reference TRBV14 and TRBJ1-5 provide the parts outside the CDR3, is EAGVTQFPSHSVIEKGQTVTLRCDPISGHDNLYWYRRVMGKEIKFLLHFVKESKQDESGMPNNRFLAERTGGTYSTLKVQPAELEDSGVYFCASSQDLRTSKTYSNQPQHFGDGTRLSIL.

The V and J genes are TRBV20-1 and TRBJ2-5, with 8 bases aligning to TRBD2. The CDR3 sequence is 15 residues long. The J segment lost 5 bases and the V segment lost 0 bases, leaving 8 bases of the junction unmatched. The germline gives CDR1 DFQATT, CDR2 SNEGSKA (reference sequence). CDR3: CSARDLTSGEETQYF. The CDR3 nucleotides read TGCAGTGCTAGAGACCTCACTAGCGGAGAGGAGACCCAGTACTTC.

This clonotype was counted only a few times. This chain joins TRBV24-1 and TRBJ1-1, with a possible D match to TRBD1 (5 bases). Germline V lookup: CDR1 KGHDR, CDR2 SFDVKD. The ends were cut back, 5 bases at V and 12 bases at J, with 12 bases in the middle. The length of the CDR3 is 11 residues. The CDR3 coding sequence is TGTGCCACCAGTGCTGAAGGGACGTCTTTCTTT. Its translation: CATSAEGTSFF.

This clonotype was observed at least ten times. This rearrangement joins TRBV6-1 to TRBJ1-4; 7 bases are shared with TRBD1. The CDR3 is made up of 14 amino acids. Germline values: CDR1 MNHNS, CDR2 SASEGT. Trimming cost V 2 bases and J 6 bases; bases outside gene matches: 3. The CDR3 sequence is CASSESGGYEKLFF. CDR3 nucleotides: TGTGCCAGCAGTGAATCAGGGGGTTATGAAAAACTGTTTTTT.

CDR3 sequence reads: CASSPRVVNTGELFF. Here the CDR3 DNA reads TGCGCCAGCAGCCCCCGGGTAGTGAACACCGGGGAGCTGTTTTTT. The chain combines TRBV4-1 with TRBJ2-2; no firm D call. The V gene lost 4 bases and the J gene lost 1 base, with 10 bases spanning the gap. The CDR3 length is 15 residues. Germline CDR1 reads MGHRA; CDR2 reads YSYEKL.

Only a few counts were recorded for this clonotype. The rearrangement joins TRBV9 to TRBJ1-5; possible D gene TRBD1, 5 bases. CDR1 and CDR2 (germline): SGDLS, YYNGEE. V dropped 2 bases and J dropped 0 bases, with 9 bases sitting between them. The CDR3 has 15 residues. The CDR3 nucleotides are TGTGCCAGCAGCGTGGAGGGACTTAGCAATCAGCCCCAGCATTTT. Its translation is CASSVEGLSNQPQHF.

Only a few counts were recorded for this clonotype. Written as DNA, the CDR3 is TGCAGCGTTGATCCTCAGGGGACTGAAGCTTTCTTT. Translated: CSVDPQGTEAFF. V usage is TRBV29-1 and J usage is TRBJ1-1, with D perhaps TRBD1 (6 bases). The CDR3 is 12 amino acids. The V gene lost 3 bases and the J gene lost 5 bases, with 10 bases spanning the gap. Germline V gives CDR1 SQVTM, CDR2 ANQGSEA.

This clonotype was recorded many times. This sequence joins TRBV12-3 or TRBV12-4 and TRBJ2-3; TRBD2 aligns across 9 bases. The V segment lost 3 bases and the J segment 3 bases; nucleotides outside the gene matches: 4. The CDR3 runs 15 residues. The CDR3 DNA follows: TGTGCCAGCAGTTTGGATAGCGGGGGAACAGATACGCAGTATTTT. It translates to CASSLDSGGTDTQYF.

Comment on this clonotype: A much bigger clone sits one base away, suggesting this may be a read error. The chain employs TRBV15 and TRBJ2-6; 8 positions agree with TRBD2. Germline values: CDR1 LNHNV, CDR2 YYDKDF (reference sequence). The CDR3 runs 18 residues. The DNA of the CDR3 is TGTACCACCAGCACGGGGGGTAGCGGGATATCTGGGGCCAACGTCCTGACTTTC. It codes for CTTSTGGSGISGANVLTF.

This clonotype was seen at least ten times. The rearrangement joins TRBV6-1 to TRBJ2-7; 8 bases are shared with TRBD2. CDR3 length equals 16 residues. V was pared by 4 bases and J by 4 bases, with 12 bases of the junction left unmatched. Germline lookup yields CDR1 MNHNS and CDR2 SASEGT. DNA for the CDR3: TGTGCCAGCAGTGGCCCGGCTAGCGGGTATCATTACGAGCAGTACTTC. Amino acid sequence: CASSGPASGYHYEQYF.

Remarks on this clonotype: Given a much more abundant clone one base away, this may be a read error. The chain uses TRBV15 and TRBJ2-4; D gene unclear. CDR1 LNHNV and CDR2 YYDKDF come from the germline V gene (reference sequence). Deletions cut 5 bases from V and 2 bases from J, with 16 bases between. The CDR3 covers 16 residues. For the CDR3, the DNA is TGTGCCACCAGCGGAACGGTCCCTCTATCCAAAAACATTCAGTACTTC. It is translated as CATSGTVPLSKNIQYF.

The chain joins TRBV4-1 to TRBJ1-5; no reliable D call. CDR1 is MGHRA, CDR2 YSYEKL, per germline. Trimming left V 1 base short and J 2 bases short, with 15 bases between. The CDR3 length is 17 residues. CDR3 DNA sequence: TGCGCCAGCAGCCAAGCAGTGAGAGTAGGGCGCAATCAGCCCCAGCATTTT. As protein: CASSQAVRVGRNQPQHF.

This clonotype was counted many times. This chain links TRBV12-3 or TRBV12-4 with TRBJ1-2, with TRBD1 as a possible D gene (5 bases). There are 15 residues in the CDR3. V lost 5 bases and J 4 bases, leaving 17 bases between the germline ends. The CDR3 DNA is TGTGCCAGCAGTGCGACAGATGAGTTGATCTATGGCTACACCTTC. As protein: CASSATDELIYGYTF.

This clonotype came up many times. The J gene is TRBJ2-1, the V gene TRBV7-8; D perhaps matches TRBD2 (5 bases). CDR3 length equals 17 residues. CDR1 is SGHVS, CDR2 FQNEAQ, per germline. The V end lost 2 bases, the J end lost 5 bases, and 19 bases lay between the germline ends. The DNA of the CDR3 is TGTGCCAGCAGCTTATTCCGGGGAGACTCTGGAAACAATGAGCAGTTCTTC. It translates to CASSLFRGDSGNNEQFF.

The chain combines TRBV10-2 with TRBJ1-1; unclear D gene. The CDR3 has 14 amino acids. V was pared by 3 bases and J by 0 bases, with 8 bases between. The germline CDR1 and CDR2 sequences are WSHSY and SAAADI. The CDR3 sequence is CASSELQMNTEAFF. Here the CDR3 DNA reads TGCGCCAGCAGTGAATTACAGATGAACACTGAAGCTTTCTTT.

The V gene is TRBV6-1, the J gene TRBJ1-5, with a tentative D call TRBD1 (5 bases). The CDR3 runs to 16 residues. CDR1 is MNHNS and CDR2 is SASEGT in the germline V gene. V lost 2 bases, J lost 4 bases, and 15 bases lay in between. The CDR3 DNA follows: TGTGCCAGCAGTGAAATAACGTTGGGGGTTAATCAGCCCCAGCATTTT. It specifies CASSEITLGVNQPQHF.

In its sample, this clonotype was seen a few times. The chain recombines TRBV5-5 with TRBJ2-5; a possible D gene is TRBD2 (6 bases). This CDR3 is built from 16 residues. Trimming took 0 bases from V and 4 from J, leaving 16 bases between them. Germline CDR1 is SGHKS and CDR2 is YYEKEE (reference sequence). CDR3 DNA sequence: TGTGCCAGCAGCTTGGAAGGAGCGGGCGGGGCAGAGACCCAGTACTTC. Its protein product is CASSLEGAGGAETQYF.

This clonotype was observed at least ten times. The chain has TRBV7-2 and TRBJ2-2; TRBD2 is a possible D gene (6 bases). This CDR3 contains 14 residues. Germline assignment: CDR1 SGHTA and CDR2 FQGNSA. V lost 1 base to trimming and J lost 6 bases, with 9 bases between them. As DNA, the CDR3 is TGTGCCAGCAGCTTAGTAGGAGGGGCCGGGGAGCTGTTTTTT. This encodes CASSLVGGAGELFF.

This clonotype was found many times. V usage is TRBV7-9 and J usage is TRBJ2-1; D tentatively reads TRBD1 or TRBD2 (5 bases each). V dropped 4 bases and J dropped 0 bases, with 13 bases sitting between them. This CDR3 is 16 amino acids long. Germline lookup yields CDR1 SEHNR and CDR2 FQNEAQ (reference sequence). The DNA for the CDR3 is TGTGCCAGCAGCTCGAGGGGCGAAAGCTCCTACAATGAGCAGTTCTTC. Its protein is CASSSRGESSYNEQFF.

The sample holds a few counts of this clonotype. The chain couples TRBV9 to TRBJ2-7, with 7 bases aligning to TRBD2. This CDR3 is 13 amino acids long. Trimming at V came to 6 bases and at J to 4 bases, leaving 7 bases not matched to a gene. In germline, CDR1 is SGDLS, CDR2 YYNGEE. CDR3 nucleotide sequence: TGTGCCAGCAACGGTGCGGGAGATTACGAGCAGTACTTC. Residues: CASNGAGDYEQYF. The entire variable domain, with the rest obtained from reference TRBV9 and TRBJ2-7, is as follows: DSGVTQTPKHLITATGQRVTLRCSPRSGDLSVYWYQQSLDQGLQFLIQYYNGEERAKGNILERFSAQQFPDLHSELNLSSLELGDSALYFCASNGAGDYEQYFGPGTRLTVT.

This clonotype was counted between two and nine times. The chain recombines TRBV20-1 with TRBJ2-2; 11 nucleotides match TRBD2. V shed 0 bases, J shed 6 bases, and the junction held 6 bases outside the gene matches. The CDR3 totals 16 residues. Germline loops: CDR1 DFQATT, CDR2 SNEGSKA (reference sequence). The CDR3 coding sequence is TGCAGTGCTAGAGAAGGTAGCGGGAGGGCAGCCGGGGAGCTGTTTTTT. The encoded protein is CSAREGSGRAAGELFF.

This clonotype appeared a few times. The V and J genes are TRBV6-6 and TRBJ2-7; weak D call: TRBD1 (7 bases). The CDR3 has 13 amino acids. V was pared by 5 bases and J by 5 bases, with 13 bases between. Germline values: CDR1 MNHNY, CDR2 SVGAGI (reference sequence). The CDR3 DNA is TGTGCCAGCAGTCCGACAGGGAGGCACGAGCAGTACTTC. It is translated as CASSPTGRHEQYF.